This T cell receptor (beta chain) comes out of a study of Ad26.COV2.S vaccination and SARS-CoV-2 variants. Looking at the study overall: In the study, Ad26.COV2.S was injected intramuscularly once, or twice 56 days apart. Whole-study results and caveats: Vaccinated individuals (as opposed to placebo recipients) had higher spike-specific TCR breadth. Total responses of T cells may have been underestimated by the analyses of TCR breadth and depth.

This CDR3 is built from 16 residues. The V gene lost 1 base and the J gene lost 9 bases, with 19 bases spanning the gap. Germline V gene data show CDR1 as KGHDR and CDR2 as SFDVKD. Treatment noted: some 19 received Ad26.COV2.S at low or high dose, single or two shots; about 5 received placebo; per-sample allocation not given. Each sample was drawn 63 days after the first injection (of vaccine or placebo). As to this clone: Antigen unknown.

The data were produced by immunoSEQ multiplex PCR, yet TCRdb's version contains in-frame clones alone and is incomplete. This repertoire shows a few hundred thousand clones, around 87% found once; its top ten account for approximately 4%. This clonotype was obtained from a person between 18 and 59 years old who received the Ad26.COV2.S COVID-19 vaccine or a placebo. The sample here was peripheral blood, taken in a trial of Ad26.COV2.S vaccine versus placebo. V and J are TRBV24-1 and TRBJ2-3, with D possibly matching TRBD2 (7 bases). CDR3 region: CATSDLVGGLSWTQYF. CDR3 bases: TGTGCCACCAGTGATTTAGTGGGGGGGCTTTCTTGGACGCAGTATTTT.